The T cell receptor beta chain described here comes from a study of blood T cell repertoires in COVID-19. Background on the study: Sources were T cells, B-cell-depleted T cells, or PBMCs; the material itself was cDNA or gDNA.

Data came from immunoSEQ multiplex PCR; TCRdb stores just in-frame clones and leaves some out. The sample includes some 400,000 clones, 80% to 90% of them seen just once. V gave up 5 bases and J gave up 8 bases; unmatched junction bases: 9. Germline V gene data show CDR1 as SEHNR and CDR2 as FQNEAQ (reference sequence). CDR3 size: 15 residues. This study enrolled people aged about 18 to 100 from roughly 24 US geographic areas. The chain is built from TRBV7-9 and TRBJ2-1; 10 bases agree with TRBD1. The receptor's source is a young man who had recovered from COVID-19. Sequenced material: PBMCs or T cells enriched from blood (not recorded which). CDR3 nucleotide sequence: TGTGCCAGCAGCCTGGGGGACAGGGGTGGCGATGAGCAGTTCTTC. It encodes CASSLGDRGGDEQFF. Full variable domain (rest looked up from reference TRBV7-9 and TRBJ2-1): DTGVSQNPRHKITKRGQNVTFRCDPISEHNRLYWYRQTLGQGPEFLTYFQNEAQLEKSRLLSDRFSAERPKGSFSTLEIQRTEQGDSAMYLCASSLGDRGGDEQFFGPGTRLTVL.